This TCR beta chain was recorded in a study of beta chain features in type 1 diabetes. Broader study findings: Researchers report that Type 1 diabetes patients had moderately but significantly shorter TCRB CDR3s across all four CD4+ subsets. For TCRB rearrangement, an influence of HLA type remained unresolved here.

The CDR3 is 13 amino acids. The germline V gene encodes CDR1 LNHDA and CDR2 SQIVND (reference sequence). V was pared by 3 bases and J by 4 bases, with 7 bases between. The isolated RNA, all of it, was reverse transcribed, so expressed TCRB transcripts were what got sequenced. Profiling relied on immunoSEQ multiplex PCR, and the TCRdb table lists in-frame clones only, not all of them. The sample has 860,000 or so clones, about a sixth seen once. A remark on this clone: The target antigen is unknown.

The rearrangement uses TRBV19 and TRBJ1-5; tentatively, D is TRBD1 (5 bases). The clonotype originates from a woman aged 18-29 years in good health. Sequencing used naive CD4+ T cells from blood. The CDR3 spells CASSIWGNQPQHF. For the CDR3, the DNA is TGTGCCAGTAGTATTTGGGGGAATCAGCCCCAGCATTTT.